The sequence of this TCR beta chain was determined in a study of cytomegalovirus exposure and HLA in healthy donors. Details on this clone: Other DNA sequences from this sample encode an identical CDR3 as well.

Germline CDR1 reads SEHNR; CDR2 reads FQNEAQ (reference sequence). The CDR3 sequence is 15 residues long. J was trimmed by 1 base and V by 5 bases; bases with no gene match: 2. Vbeta (60) and Jbeta (13) primers were used in the PCR. TCRdb keeps only in-frame clones here, not all; method: immunoSEQ multiplex PCR. The table lists some 160,000 clones, roughly 80% of them singletons. The receptor was derived from a male donor in good health and CMV-seronegative. This chain connects TRBV7-9 to TRBJ2-3; TRBD2 matches 11 bases. The sequencing input was PBMCs. DNA for the CDR3: TGTGCCAGCAGCCCGACTAGCGGGGGCACAGATACGCAGTATTTT. Its translation: CASSPTSGGTDTQYF.